The following is a TCR beta chain sequence with its context. This specimen comes from a study of blood T cell repertoires in COVID-19. Study at large: The study drew acute and convalescent COVID-19 samples from the United States, Italy and Spain. T cells, B-cell-depleted T cells, or PBMCs supplied cDNA or gDNA.

CDR1 and CDR2 from the germline V gene are KGHDR and SFDVKD. CDR3 length equals 16 residues. The ends lost 4 bases at V and 1 base at J; junction bases unmatched: 5. Participants were placed into cohorts based on the clinical history they reported. As handled by the study authors: Counts of nucleated cells, estimated from reference gene primer amplification, were obtained. Profiled with immunoSEQ multiplex PCR; TCRdb holds only in-frame clones, not every one. The DNA was the basis for D and trimming; V, J and clone size are from that table. Found here are about 280,000 clones, 90% of them singletons; the top ten hold roughly 4%.

The sequence came from a woman aged 30 to 39 with acute COVID-19. The V and J genes are TRBV24-1 and TRBJ1-5; 8 nucleotides agree with TRBD1. Sequencing was performed on PBMCs or T cells enriched from blood (not recorded which). CDR3 residues: CATSDSDRVSNQPQHF. For the CDR3, the DNA is TGTGCCACCAGTGACTCGGACAGGGTCAGCAATCAGCCCCAGCATTTT.